The rows below give T cell receptor beta chains drawn from one sample of a study of shared clonotypes between healthy human individuals. The repertoire was sequenced with immunoSEQ multiplex PCR; TCRdb's copy has only in-frame clones and lacks some. This sample has about 1,500,000 clones, with about 96% found just once. The sample comprised naive CD4+ T cells sorted from blood. The receptor set was obtained from a man younger than 40 in good health. CDR3s include the opening cysteine and the closing phenylalanine or tryptophan. A D gene is named only where the DNA matches it firmly.

.,TRBV15,TRBJ2-1,TGTGCCACCAGCAGAGATCTGTACAGGAGAGATAGGGCCAATGAGCAGTTCTTC,CATSRDLYRRDRANEQFF
.,TRBV14,TRBJ2-7,TGTGCCAGCAGCCAAGATCTCAGCCCCCCCTACGAGCAGTACTTC,CASSQDLSPPYEQYF
TRBD1,TRBV28,TRBJ2-7,TGTGCCAGCAGTACCCCGGGACAGGGGTACGAGCAGTACTTC,CASSTPGQGYEQYF
.,TRBV11-2,TRBJ1-5,TGTGCCAGCAGCACGCAGGGTAATCAGCCCCAGCATTTT,CASSTQGNQPQHF
TRBD2,TRBV11-3,TRBJ2-7,TGTGCCAGCAGCTTATCTCTAGCGGAGGCCTACGAGCAGTACTTC,CASSLSLAEAYEQYF
.,TRBV6-4,TRBJ2-6,TGTGCCAGCAGTGACTCGACGGGGGCCAACGTCCTGACTTTC,CASSDSTGANVLTF
.,TRBV11-2,TRBJ2-4,TGTGCCAGCAGCGATAGGGCGTCCAGTCACATTCAGTACTTC,CASSDRASSHIQYF
.,TRBV15,TRBJ1-1,TGTGCCACCAGCAGACCCCGGCAGTCTCACATGAACACTGAAGCTTTCTTT,CATSRPRQSHMNTEAFF
.,TRBV28,TRBJ1-5,TGTGCCAGCAGCCTGGGGGGGCGTCAAAACAATCAGCCCCAGCATTTT,CASSLGGRQNNQPQHF
.,TRBV5-6,TRBJ2-5,TGTGCCAGCAGCCTGTCGTGGGAAGAGACCCAGTACTTC,CASSLSWEETQYF
.,TRBV18,TRBJ2-1,TGTGCCAGCTCACCACTAGGAGGGAATGAGCAGTTCTTC,CASSPLGGNEQFF
.,TRBV7-9,TRBJ2-3,TGTGCCAGCAGCTTAGAACCGGGAATCACAGATACGCAGTATTTT,CASSLEPGITDTQYF
.,TRBV5-1,TRBJ1-4,TGCGCCAGCAGCGGTGAACTGGGGGAATTTGGAAAACTGTTTTTT,CASSGELGEFGKLFF
.,TRBV2,TRBJ1-1,TGTGCCACCAAGTGGGGGAACACTGAAGCTTTCTTT,CATKWGNTEAFF
.,TRBV9,TRBJ1-2,TGTGCCAGCAGCGTAGCTTCGGACTTTTATGGCTACACCTTC,CASSVASDFYGYTF
.,TRBV27,TRBJ2-7,TGTGCCAGCACAAGAGACGTCAGTAGGCTCTACGAGCAGTACTTC,CASTRDVSRLYEQYF
.,TRBV28,TRBJ2-5,TGTGCCAGCAGCCGTCCGGGCCTCCGACAAGAGACCCAGTACTTC,CASSRPGLRQETQYF